These 5 T cell receptor beta chains were sequenced from one sample in a study of OX40 agonist ivuxolimab in advanced cancers. TCRdb's table, derived via immunoSEQ multiplex PCR, lists solely in-frame clones and lacks some. The data show around 9,900 clones, around three fifths seen once. This sample comprised CD4+ or CD8+ T cells sorted from blood, obtained in a trial of the OX40 agonist ivuxolimab. The receptors originated from an adult with an advanced solid tumor such as melanoma, head and neck, liver or kidney cancer.

The genes are TRBV9 and TRBJ2-7, with TRBD1 identical over 10 bases. This CDR3 region has 15 residues. The germline V gene has CDR1 SGDLS and CDR2 YYNGEE. With V trimmed by 3 bases and J by 5 bases, 8 bases remained unmatched. CDR3 sequence: CASSAPGTGDHEQYF. The CDR3 DNA follows: TGTGCCAGCAGCGCTCCCGGGACAGGGGACCACGAGCAGTACTTC.

This clone was seen once. This sequence joins TRBV4-1 and TRBJ1-2, with no clear D. Trimming removed 4 bases from V and 4 bases from J, with 7 bases in between. The CDR3 length is 12 residues. Germline V gene data show CDR1 as MGHRA and CDR2 as YSYEKL. The CDR3 bases are TGCGCCAGCAGCCCAGCGGGCTATGGCTACACCTTC. Protein sequence: CASSPAGYGYTF.

The chain links TRBV5-6 to TRBJ1-1, with 8 bases aligning to TRBD1. V lost 4 bases to trimming and J lost 3 bases; unmatched junction nucleotides: 8. Germline-derived CDR1 and CDR2 are SGHDT and YYEEEE. The CDR3 is 15 amino acids. The CDR3 loop is CASSLGDRIYTEAFF. The CDR3 nucleotides are TGTGCCAGCAGCCTGGGGGACAGGATTTACACTGAAGCTTTCTTT.

The rearrangement links TRBV4-1 to TRBJ1-4, with 7 bases identical to TRBD1. J was trimmed by 10 bases and V by 2 bases; bases with no gene match: 16. This CDR3 is built from 17 residues. The V gene's germline CDR1 is MGHRA and CDR2 YSYEKL. For the CDR3, the DNA is TGCGCCAGCAGCCAAAACGGACAGGAACTGGGCAGGGGAAAACTGTTTTTT. It codes for CASSQNGQELGRGKLFF.

The chain recombines TRBV10-2 with TRBJ2-7; D not certain. CDR3 size: 15 residues. Trimming cost V 0 bases and J 1 base, with 10 bases left between them. The germline V gene encodes CDR1 WSHSY and CDR2 SAAADI. The CDR3 reads CASSESGNGSYEQYF. The DNA for the CDR3 is TGCGCCAGCAGTGAGTCGGGGAACGGATCCTACGAGCAGTACTTC.